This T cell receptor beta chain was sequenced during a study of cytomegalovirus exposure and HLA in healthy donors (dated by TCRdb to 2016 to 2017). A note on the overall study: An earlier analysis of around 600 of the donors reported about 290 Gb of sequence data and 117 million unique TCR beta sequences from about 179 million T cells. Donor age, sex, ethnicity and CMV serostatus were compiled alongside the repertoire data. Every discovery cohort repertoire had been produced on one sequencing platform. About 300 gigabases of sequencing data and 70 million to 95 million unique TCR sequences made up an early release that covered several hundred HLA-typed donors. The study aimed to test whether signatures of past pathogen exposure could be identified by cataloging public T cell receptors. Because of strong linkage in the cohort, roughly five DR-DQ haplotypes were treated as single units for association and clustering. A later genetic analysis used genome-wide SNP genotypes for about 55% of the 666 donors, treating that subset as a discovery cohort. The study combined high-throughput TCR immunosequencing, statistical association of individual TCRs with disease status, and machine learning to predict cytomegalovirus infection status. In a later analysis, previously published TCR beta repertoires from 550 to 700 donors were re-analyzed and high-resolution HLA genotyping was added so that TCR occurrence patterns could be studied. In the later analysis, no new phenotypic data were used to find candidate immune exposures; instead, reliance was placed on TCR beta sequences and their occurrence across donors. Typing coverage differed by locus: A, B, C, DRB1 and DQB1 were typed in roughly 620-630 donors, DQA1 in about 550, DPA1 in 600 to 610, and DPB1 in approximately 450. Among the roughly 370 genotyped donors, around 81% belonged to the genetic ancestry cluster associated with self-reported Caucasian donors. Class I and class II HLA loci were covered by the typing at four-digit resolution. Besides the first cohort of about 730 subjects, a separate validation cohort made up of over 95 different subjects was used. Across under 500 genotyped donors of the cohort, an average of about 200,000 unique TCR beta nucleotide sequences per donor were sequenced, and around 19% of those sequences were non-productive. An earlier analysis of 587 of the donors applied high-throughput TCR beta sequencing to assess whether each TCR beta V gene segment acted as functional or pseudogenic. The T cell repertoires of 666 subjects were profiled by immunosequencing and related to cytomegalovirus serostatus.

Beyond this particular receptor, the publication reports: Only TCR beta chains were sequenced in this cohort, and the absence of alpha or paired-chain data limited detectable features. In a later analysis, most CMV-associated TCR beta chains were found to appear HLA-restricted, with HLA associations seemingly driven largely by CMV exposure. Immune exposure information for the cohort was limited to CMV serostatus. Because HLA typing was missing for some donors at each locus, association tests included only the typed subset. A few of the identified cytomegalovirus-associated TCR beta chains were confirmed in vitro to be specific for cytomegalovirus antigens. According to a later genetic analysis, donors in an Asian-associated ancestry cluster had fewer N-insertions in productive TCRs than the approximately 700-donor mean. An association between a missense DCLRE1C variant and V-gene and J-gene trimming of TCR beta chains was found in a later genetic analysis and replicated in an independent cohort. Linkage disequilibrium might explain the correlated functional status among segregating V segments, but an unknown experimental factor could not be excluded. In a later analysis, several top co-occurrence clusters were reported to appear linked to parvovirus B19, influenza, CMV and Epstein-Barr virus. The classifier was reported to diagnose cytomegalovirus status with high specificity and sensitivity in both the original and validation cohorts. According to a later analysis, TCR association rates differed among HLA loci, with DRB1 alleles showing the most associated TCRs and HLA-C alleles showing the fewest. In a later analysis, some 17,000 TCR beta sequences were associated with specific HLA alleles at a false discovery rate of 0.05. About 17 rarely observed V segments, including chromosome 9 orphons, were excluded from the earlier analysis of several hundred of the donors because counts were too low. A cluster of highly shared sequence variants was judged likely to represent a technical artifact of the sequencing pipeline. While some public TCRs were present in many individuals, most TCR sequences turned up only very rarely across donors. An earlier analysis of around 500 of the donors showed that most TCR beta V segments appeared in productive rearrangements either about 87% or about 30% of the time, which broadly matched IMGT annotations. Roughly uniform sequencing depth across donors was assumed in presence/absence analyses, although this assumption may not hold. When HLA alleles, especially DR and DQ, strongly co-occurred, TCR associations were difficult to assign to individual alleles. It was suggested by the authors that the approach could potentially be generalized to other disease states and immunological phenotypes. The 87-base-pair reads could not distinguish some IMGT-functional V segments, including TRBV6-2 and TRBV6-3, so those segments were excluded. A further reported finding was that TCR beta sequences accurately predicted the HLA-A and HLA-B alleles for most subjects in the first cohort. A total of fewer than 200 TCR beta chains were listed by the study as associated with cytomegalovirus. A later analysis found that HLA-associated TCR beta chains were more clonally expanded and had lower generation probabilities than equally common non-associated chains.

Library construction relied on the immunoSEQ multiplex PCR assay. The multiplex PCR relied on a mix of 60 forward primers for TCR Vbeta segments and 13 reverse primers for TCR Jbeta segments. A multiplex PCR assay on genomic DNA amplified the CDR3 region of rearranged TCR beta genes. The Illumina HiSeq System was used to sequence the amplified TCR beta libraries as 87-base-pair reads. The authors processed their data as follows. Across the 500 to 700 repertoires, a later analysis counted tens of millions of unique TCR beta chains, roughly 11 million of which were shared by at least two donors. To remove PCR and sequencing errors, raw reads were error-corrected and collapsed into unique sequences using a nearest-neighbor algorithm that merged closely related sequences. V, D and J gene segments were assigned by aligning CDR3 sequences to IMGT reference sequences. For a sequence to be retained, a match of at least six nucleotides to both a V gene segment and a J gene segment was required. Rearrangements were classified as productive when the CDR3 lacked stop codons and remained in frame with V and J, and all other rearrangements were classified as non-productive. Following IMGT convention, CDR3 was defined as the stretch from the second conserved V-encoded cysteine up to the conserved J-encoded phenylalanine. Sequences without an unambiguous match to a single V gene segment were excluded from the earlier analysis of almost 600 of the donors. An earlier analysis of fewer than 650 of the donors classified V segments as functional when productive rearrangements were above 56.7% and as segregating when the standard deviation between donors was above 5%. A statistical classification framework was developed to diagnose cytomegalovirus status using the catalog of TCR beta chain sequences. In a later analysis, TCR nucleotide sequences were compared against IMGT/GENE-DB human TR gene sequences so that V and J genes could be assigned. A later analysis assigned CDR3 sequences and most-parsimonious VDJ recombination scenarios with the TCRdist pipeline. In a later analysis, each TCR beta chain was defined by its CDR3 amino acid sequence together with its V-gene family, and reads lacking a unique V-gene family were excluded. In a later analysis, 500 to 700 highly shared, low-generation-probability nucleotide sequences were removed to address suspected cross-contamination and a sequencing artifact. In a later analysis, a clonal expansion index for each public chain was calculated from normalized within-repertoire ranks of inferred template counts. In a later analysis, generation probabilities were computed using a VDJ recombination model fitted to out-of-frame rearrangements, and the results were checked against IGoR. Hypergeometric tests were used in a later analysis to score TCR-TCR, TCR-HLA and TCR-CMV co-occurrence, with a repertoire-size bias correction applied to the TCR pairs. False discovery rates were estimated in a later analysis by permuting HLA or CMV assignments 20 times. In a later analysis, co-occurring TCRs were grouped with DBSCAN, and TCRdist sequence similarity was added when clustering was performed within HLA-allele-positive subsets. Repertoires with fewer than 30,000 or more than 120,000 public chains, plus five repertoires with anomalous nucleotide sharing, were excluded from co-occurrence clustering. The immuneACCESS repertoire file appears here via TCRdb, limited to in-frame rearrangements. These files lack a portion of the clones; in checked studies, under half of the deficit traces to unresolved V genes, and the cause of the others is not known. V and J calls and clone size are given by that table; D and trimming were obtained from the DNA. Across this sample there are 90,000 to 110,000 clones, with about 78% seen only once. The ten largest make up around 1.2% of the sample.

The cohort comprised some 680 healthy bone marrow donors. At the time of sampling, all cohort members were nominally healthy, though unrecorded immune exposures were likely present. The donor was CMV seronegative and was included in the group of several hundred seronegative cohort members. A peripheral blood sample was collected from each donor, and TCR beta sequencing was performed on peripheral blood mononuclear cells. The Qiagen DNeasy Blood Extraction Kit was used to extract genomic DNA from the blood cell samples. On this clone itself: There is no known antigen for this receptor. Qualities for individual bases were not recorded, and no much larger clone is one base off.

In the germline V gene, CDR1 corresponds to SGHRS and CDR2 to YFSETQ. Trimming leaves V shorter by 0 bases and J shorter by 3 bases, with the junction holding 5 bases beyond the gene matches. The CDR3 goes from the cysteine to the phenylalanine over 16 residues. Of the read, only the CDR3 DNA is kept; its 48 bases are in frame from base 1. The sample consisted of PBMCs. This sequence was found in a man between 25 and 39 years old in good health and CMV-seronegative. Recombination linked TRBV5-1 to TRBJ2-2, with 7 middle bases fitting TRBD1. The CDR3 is CASSLAEGGYTGELFF. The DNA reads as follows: TGCGCCAGCAGCTTGGCCGAAGGGGGCTACACCGGGGAGCTGTTTTTT.